Detailed here is one TCR beta chain. Its target is unknown. Germline assignment: CDR1 SQVTM and CDR2 ANQGSEA. The CDR3 spans 13 residues. Between the trimmed V and J ends, which lost 5 bases and 4 bases, there was a span of 12 bases. This entry belongs to a study of CD8 T cells in ankylosing spondylitis. The study, taken as a whole, reports: Characteristic, it appeared, of ankylosing spondylitis blood was a TCR beta motif of about eight highly homologous variants.

TCRdb called the 5' RACE reads again in MiXCR, with one record for every CDR3 protein. The sample holds 200,000 to 300,000 distinct CDR3 sequences, about 11% seen once. The receptor's source is a male donor with ankylosing spondylitis or in good health (not recorded which). Sequencing used blood, either unsorted or a sorted T cell fraction (not recorded which). The rearrangement uses TRBV29-1 and TRBJ1-3, with D possibly TRBD1 on 5 matching bases. CDR3 region: CSVSTGAGNTIYF. CDR3 nucleotide sequence: TGCAGCGTTTCCACAGGCGCCGGAAACACCATATATTTT.